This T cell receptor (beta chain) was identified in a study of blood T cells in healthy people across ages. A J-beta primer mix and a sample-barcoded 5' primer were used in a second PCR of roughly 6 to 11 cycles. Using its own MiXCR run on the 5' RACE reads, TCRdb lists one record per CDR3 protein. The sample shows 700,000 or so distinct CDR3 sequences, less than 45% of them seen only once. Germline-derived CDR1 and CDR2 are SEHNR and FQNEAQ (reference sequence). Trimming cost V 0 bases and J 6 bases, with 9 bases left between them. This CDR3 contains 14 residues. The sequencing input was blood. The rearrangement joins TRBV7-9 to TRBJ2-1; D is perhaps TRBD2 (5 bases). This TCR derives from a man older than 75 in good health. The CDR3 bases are TGTGCCAGCAGCTTAGCGGGAGAATCCAATGAGCAGTTCTTC. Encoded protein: CASSLAGESNEQFF.